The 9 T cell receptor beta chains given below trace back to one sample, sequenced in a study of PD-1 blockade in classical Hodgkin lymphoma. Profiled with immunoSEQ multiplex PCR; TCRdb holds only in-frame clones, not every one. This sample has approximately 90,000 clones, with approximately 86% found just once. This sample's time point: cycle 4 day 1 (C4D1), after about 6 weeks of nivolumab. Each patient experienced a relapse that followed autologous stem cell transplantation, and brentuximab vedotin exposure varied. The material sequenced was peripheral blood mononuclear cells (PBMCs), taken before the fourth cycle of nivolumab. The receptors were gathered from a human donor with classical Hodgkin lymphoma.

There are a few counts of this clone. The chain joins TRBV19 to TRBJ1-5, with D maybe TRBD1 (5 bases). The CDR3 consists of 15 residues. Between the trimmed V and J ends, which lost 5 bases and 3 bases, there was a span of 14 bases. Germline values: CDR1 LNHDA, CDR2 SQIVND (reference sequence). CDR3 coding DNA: TGTGCCAGTAGTCGTTCGGGGCTTATCAATCAGCCCCAGCATTTT. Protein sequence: CASSRSGLINQPQHF.

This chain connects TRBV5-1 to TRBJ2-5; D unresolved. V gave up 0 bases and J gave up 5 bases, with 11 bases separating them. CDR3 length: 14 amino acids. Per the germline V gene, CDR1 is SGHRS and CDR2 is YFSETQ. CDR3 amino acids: CASSLENTRETQYF. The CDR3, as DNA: TGCGCCAGCAGCTTGGAGAACACCAGGGAGACCCAGTACTTC.

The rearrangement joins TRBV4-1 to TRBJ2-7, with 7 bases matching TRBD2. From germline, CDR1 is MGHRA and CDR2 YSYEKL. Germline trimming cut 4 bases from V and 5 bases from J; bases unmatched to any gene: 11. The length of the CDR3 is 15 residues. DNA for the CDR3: TGCGCCAGCAGCCTTAGACTAGCCACCACTGACGAGCAGTACTTC. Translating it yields CASSLRLATTDEQYF.

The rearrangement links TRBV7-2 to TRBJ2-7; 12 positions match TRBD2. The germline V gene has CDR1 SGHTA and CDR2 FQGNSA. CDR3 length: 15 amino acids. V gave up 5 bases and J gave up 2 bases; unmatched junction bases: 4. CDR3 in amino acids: CASSPGLAGTYEQYF. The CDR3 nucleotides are TGTGCCAGCAGCCCCGGACTAGCGGGAACCTACGAGCAGTACTTC.

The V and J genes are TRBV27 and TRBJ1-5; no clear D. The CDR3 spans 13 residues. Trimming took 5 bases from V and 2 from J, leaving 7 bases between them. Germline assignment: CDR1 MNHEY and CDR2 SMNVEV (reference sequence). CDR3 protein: CASSKDRNQPQHF. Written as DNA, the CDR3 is TGTGCCAGCAGTAAAGACCGCAATCAGCCCCAGCATTTT.

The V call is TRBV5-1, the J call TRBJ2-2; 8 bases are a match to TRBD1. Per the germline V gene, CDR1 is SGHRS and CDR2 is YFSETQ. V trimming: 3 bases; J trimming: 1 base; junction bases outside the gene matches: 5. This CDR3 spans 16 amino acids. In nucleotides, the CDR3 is TGCGCCAGCAGCTCGCGACAGGGGCGGAACACCGGGGAGCTGTTTTTT. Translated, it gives CASSSRQGRNTGELFF.

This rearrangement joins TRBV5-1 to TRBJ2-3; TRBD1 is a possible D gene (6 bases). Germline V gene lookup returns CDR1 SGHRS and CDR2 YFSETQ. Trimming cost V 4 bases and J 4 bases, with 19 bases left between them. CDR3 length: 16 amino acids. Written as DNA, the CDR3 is TGCGCCAGCAGCCTAGGGGGAAACAGGGTCGCAGATACGCAGTATTTT. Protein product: CASSLGGNRVADTQYF.

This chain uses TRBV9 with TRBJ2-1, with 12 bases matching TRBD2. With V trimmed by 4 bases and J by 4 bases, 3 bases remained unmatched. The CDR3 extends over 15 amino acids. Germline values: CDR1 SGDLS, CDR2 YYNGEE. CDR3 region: CASSQTSGRYNEQFF. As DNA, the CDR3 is TGTGCCAGCAGCCAGACTAGCGGGAGATACAATGAGCAGTTCTTC.

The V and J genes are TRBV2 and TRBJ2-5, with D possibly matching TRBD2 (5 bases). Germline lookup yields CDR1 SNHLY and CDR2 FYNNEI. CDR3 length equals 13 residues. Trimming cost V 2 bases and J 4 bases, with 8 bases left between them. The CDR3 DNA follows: TGTGCCAGCAGTGAAAGAGGGAGAGAGACCCAGTACTTC. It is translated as CASSERGRETQYF.